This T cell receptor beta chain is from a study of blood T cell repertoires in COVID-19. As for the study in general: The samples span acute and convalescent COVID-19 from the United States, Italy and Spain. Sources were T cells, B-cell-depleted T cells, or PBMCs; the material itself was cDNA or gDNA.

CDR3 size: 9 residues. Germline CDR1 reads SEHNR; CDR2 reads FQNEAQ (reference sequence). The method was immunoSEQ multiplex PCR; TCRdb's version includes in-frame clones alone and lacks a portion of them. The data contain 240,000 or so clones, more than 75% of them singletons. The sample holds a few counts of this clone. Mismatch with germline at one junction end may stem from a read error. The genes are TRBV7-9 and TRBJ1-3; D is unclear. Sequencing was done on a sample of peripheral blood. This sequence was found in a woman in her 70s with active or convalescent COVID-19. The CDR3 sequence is CGGVAAGDF. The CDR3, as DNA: TGTGGGGGAGTGGCAGCAGGAGATTTT.